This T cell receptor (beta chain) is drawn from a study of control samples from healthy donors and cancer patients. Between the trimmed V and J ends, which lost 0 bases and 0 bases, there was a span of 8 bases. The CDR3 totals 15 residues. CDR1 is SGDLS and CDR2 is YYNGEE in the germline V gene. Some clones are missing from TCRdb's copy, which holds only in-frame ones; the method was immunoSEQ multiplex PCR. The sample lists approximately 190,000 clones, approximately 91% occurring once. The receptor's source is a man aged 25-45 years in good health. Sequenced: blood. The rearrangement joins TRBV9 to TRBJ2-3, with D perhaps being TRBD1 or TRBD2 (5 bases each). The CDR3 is CASSVGDRSTDTQYF. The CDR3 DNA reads TGTGCCAGCAGCGTAGGGGACCGGAGCACAGATACGCAGTATTTT.